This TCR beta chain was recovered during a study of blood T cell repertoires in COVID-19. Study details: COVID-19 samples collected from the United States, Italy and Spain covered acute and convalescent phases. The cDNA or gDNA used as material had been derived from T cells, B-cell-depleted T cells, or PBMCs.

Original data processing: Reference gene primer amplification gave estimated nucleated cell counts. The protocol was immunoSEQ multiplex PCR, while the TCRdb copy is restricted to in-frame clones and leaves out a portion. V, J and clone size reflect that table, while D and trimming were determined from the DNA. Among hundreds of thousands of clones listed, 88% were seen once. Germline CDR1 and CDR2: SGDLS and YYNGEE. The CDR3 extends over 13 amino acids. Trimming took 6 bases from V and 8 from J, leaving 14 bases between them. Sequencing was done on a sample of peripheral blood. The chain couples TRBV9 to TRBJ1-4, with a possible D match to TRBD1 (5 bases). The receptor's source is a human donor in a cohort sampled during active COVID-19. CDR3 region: CASTGQGTEKLFF. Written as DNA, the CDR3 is TGTGCCAGCACGGGTCAGGGTACGGAAAAACTGTTTTTT.